This T cell receptor (beta chain) was captured in a study of T cells after yellow fever vaccination. Study conclusions and caveats: Only a small proportion of the clonotypes turned up in both the CD4 and the CD8 compartments, likely arising from convergent recombination.

This CDR3 contains 15 residues. In germline, CDR1 is SSHAT, CDR2 FNYEAQ (reference sequence). Template switching with 5'RACE generated the TCR cDNA and added a universal primer site and UMIs. TCRdb reanalysed the 5' RACE reads using MiXCR and keeps one entry per CDR3 protein. The sample includes 250,000 to 350,000 distinct CDR3 sequences, less than 9.5% of them seen just once. This clonotype was picked up many times. Its specificity is not known. One end of the junction does not line up with germline, which may come from a read error. The receptor was derived from a man younger than 35 who received the YFV17D yellow fever vaccine. J is TRBJ2-5 and V is TRBV7-7; tentatively, D is TRBD1 (6 bases). This specimen consisted of CD4+ T cells sorted from PBMCs, obtained 5 days after the yellow fever booster vaccination. The CDR3: CASSRNYQGRETQYF. CDR3 coding DNA: TGTGCTAGCAGCCGCAACTATCAGGGGCGGGAGACCCAGTACTTC.